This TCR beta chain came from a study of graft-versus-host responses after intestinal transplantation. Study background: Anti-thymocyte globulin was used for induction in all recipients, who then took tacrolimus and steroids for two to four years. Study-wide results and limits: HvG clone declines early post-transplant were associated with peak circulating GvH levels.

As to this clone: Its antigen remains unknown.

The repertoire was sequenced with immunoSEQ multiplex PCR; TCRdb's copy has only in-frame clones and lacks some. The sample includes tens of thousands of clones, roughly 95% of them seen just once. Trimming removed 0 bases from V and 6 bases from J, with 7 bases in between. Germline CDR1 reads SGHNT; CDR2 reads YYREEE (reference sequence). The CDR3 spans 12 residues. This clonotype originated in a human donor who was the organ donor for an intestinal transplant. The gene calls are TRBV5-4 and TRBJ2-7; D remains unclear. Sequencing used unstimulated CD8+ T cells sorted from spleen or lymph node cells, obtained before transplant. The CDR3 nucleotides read TGTGCCAGCAGCTTGGAATACAGCGAGCAGTACTTC. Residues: CASSLEYSEQYF.